This is a list of T cell receptor beta chains from one sample in a study of cytomegalovirus exposure and HLA in healthy donors. This table comes from immunoSEQ multiplex PCR, and its TCRdb copy is limited to in-frame clones, with some not included. Here the sample spans about 160,000 clones, around 80% being singletons. Source material: PBMCs. These receptors all stem from a boy between 2 and 10 years old in good health and CMV-seronegative. CDR3s include the opening cysteine and the closing phenylalanine or tryptophan. Fields, in order: V gene, clone size, D gene, J gene, CDR3 DNA, CDR3 protein. D genes are given only for firm matches. Not every row has a clone size; where given, it reads once, few, many or a size class.

>TRBV5-6|NA|NA|TRBJ1-1
TGTGCCAGCAGCTTGGGAGCGAACACTGAAGCTTTCTTT
CASSLGANTEAFF
>TRBV30|NA|TRBD2|TRBJ2-3
TGTGCCTGGACTGCCCGACTAGCGGGAGTCACAGATACGCAGTATTTT
CAWTARLAGVTDTQYF
>TRBV2|NA|TRBD2|TRBJ2-3
TGTGCCAGCACTTTTTTGGCGGGAGGATTAGATACGCAGTATTTT
CASTFLAGGLDTQYF
>TRBV13|NA|TRBD1|TRBJ2-4
TGTGCCAGCAGCTTAGGACGGCAGGGGGCGAGCATTCAGTACTTC
CASSLGRQGASIQYF
>TRBV6-6|NA|NA|TRBJ1-1
TGTGCCAGCAGTCCCTTGGGGGGGGAGGTCGTAACTGAAGCTTTCTTT
CASSPLGGEVVTEAFF
>TRBV30|few|NA|TRBJ1-2
TGTGCCTGGACCACAGGACGCGGCTACACCTTC
CAWTTGRGYTF
>TRBV28|NA|NA|TRBJ2-3
TGTGCCAGCTCCGGAGACCCCACAGATACGCAGTATTTT
CASSGDPTDTQYF
>TRBV7-9|NA|TRBD1|TRBJ1-2
TGTGCCAGCAGCGCGGGACAGGGTACTGGCTACACCTTC
CASSAGQGTGYTF
>TRBV5-1|NA|TRBD2|TRBJ2-2
TGCGCCAGCAGCTTGACACTGACTAGCTCGGACACCGGGGAGCTGTTTTTT
CASSLTLTSSDTGELFF
>TRBV6-1|NA|TRBD1|TRBJ2-2
TGTGCCAGCAGCGCCACGACAGGGGTGGCCGGGGAGCTGTTTTTT
CASSATTGVAGELFF
>TRBV5-6|NA|NA|TRBJ1-5
TGTGCCAGCAGCAGCGGACGGATAAATCAGCCCCAGCATTTT
CASSSGRINQPQHF
>TRBV7-2|NA|NA|TRBJ1-2
TGTGCCAGCAGCCCATCCCGGGCGGGGGACTATGGCTACACCTTC
CASSPSRAGDYGYTF
>TRBV27|once|NA|TRBJ2-3
TGTGCCACCCTATCGGCTAGGTCGGGTACGCAGTATTTT
CATLSARSGTQYF
>TRBV4-3|NA|TRBD2|TRBJ2-7
TGCGCCAGCAGCCAGTCCCCGGCGGGAGGCTACGAGCAGTACTTC
CASSQSPAGGYEQYF
>TRBV19|NA|NA|TRBJ1-5
TGTGCCAGTAGGAACTTTGGGGGGAGTAATCAGCCCCAGCATTTT
CASRNFGGSNQPQHF
>TRBV2|NA|NA|TRBJ2-1
TGTGCCAGCAGTGAACTTGGGGTTAACGGGATGGCCTACAATGAGCAGTTCTTC
CASSELGVNGMAYNEQFF
>TRBV5-1|few|NA|TRBJ1-2
TGCGGATCGGGGCCAGGAGGGGTATATGGCTACACCTTC
CGSGPGGVYGYTF
>TRBV29-1|NA|NA|TRBJ1-1
TGCAGCGTTTATAACTCGAACACTGAAGCTTTCTTT
CSVYNSNTEAFF
>TRBV11-2|NA|NA|TRBJ2-1
TGTGCCAGCAGCTTAGATGATCGGGTCGGTCCGATCTTCGGATACAATGAGCAGTTCTTC
CASSLDDRVGPIFGYNEQFF
>TRBV7-9|NA|NA|TRBJ2-7
TGTGCCAGCAGCTTTGGACAATACGAGCAGTACTTC
CASSFGQYEQYF
>TRBV12-5|NA|NA|TRBJ1-2
TGTGCTAGTGGTTTGAGCATAGGGAGAAGCGGTCGGGCTAACTATGGCTACACCTTC
CASGLSIGRSGRANYGYTF
>TRBV5-1|NA|TRBD2|TRBJ2-3
TGCGCCAGCGCCTTGAGCGGGAGTTCGCAGTATTTT
CASALSGSSQYF
>TRBV5-1|NA|NA|TRBJ2-3
TGCGCCAGCAGCTTGCAAGGGGGACCAGATACGCAGTATTTT
CASSLQGGPDTQYF
>TRBV5-1|NA|NA|TRBJ1-4
TGCGCCAGCAGCTTGGCCGGGAATGAAAAACTGTTTTTT
CASSLAGNEKLFF
>TRBV6-5|NA|TRBD2|TRBJ2-7
TGTGCCAGCAGTAGGACTAGCGGGGTCGAGCAGTACTTC
CASSRTSGVEQYF
>TRBV30|few|TRBD1|TRBJ1-3
TGTGCCTGGAGTAGGACAGGGCTTAATTCTGGAAACACCATATATTTT
CAWSRTGLNSGNTIYF
>TRBV19|NA|NA|TRBJ1-1
TGTGCCAGTAGTATAGAGGGGGGAAAGAACACTGAAGCTTTCTTT
CASSIEGGKNTEAFF
>TRBV7-9|NA|NA|TRBJ1-2
TGTGCCAGCAGCCCCCCGGGAGGGCTTAATGGCTACACCTTC
CASSPPGGLNGYTF
>TRBV5-1|NA|TRBD2|TRBJ2-7
TGCGCCAGCAGCTTGGCCGAGGGGGGGCCCCGCCCCGGGACTAGCGGCTACGAGCAGTACTTC
CASSLAEGGPRPGTSGYEQYF
>TRBV6-6|NA|NA|TRBJ2-3
TGTGCCAGCAGTGCCCGACACTCAGATACGCAGTATTTT
CASSARHSDTQYF
>TRBV5-4|NA|TRBD1|TRBJ2-1
TGTGCCAGCGGGACGCAGGGGGCTGAGCAGTTCTTC
CASGTQGAEQFF
>TRBV7-2|NA|TRBD1|TRBJ1-2
TGTGCCAGCAGCTTTAGTCGACAGGGGGCGGACTATGGCTACACCTTC
CASSFSRQGADYGYTF
>TRBV7-9|NA|NA|TRBJ1-2
TGTGCCAGCAGCTTAGATATGAGTGGCTACACCTTC
CASSLDMSGYTF
>TRBV7-2|NA|NA|TRBJ2-2
TGTGCCAGCGGCTGGGGCGGAGTGAACACCGGGGAGCTGTTTTTT
CASGWGGVNTGELFF
>TRBV9|NA|TRBD2|TRBJ2-1
TGTGCCAGCAGCGCGGAGGGGACCCTAGCGGGAGGGCCGATTATCAATGAGCAGTTCTTC
CASSAEGTLAGGPIINEQFF
>TRBV2|NA|TRBD2|TRBJ2-7
TGTGCCAGCAGCCGGACTAGCGCCACCTACGAGCAGTACTTC
CASSRTSATYEQYF
>TRBV30|NA|TRBD1|TRBJ1-2
TGTGCCTGTCCCGGGACAGGGCCCAACTATGGCTACACCTTC
CACPGTGPNYGYTF
>TRBV7-8|NA|NA|TRBJ2-1
TGTGCCAGCAGCTTAGTTACTAGCCTTGGGCGGGACAATGAGCAGTTCTTC
CASSLVTSLGRDNEQFF
>TRBV4-3|NA|TRBD2|TRBJ2-1
TGCGCCAGCAGCCAAGCCCCTAGCGGGATAGGTGATGAGCAGTTCTTC
CASSQAPSGIGDEQFF
>TRBV7-8|NA|NA|TRBJ2-7
TGTGCCAGCAGCCGACTCCCCAACCCTCTGACCCGCCGCTACGAGCAGTACTTC
CASSRLPNPLTRRYEQYF
>TRBV4-2|few|TRBD2|TRBJ2-7
TGTGCCAGCAGCCAAGGTGGGACTAGCGGGGACTACGAGCAGTACTTC
CASSQGGTSGDYEQYF
>TRBV27|NA|NA|TRBJ1-2
TGTGCCAGCAGTTCAGGGGTTGGCTACACCTTC
CASSSGVGYTF
>TRBV28|NA|TRBD1|TRBJ1-4
TGTGCCAGCAGTCCGCTTGACAGGGAGAATGAAAAACTGTTTTTT
CASSPLDRENEKLFF
>TRBV6-1|few|NA|TRBJ2-7
TGTGCCAGCGCTTCGGGACTCCTCTACGAGCAGTACTTC
CASASGLLYEQYF
>TRBV4-1|NA|TRBD2|TRBJ2-5
TGCGCCAGCAGCCAAGAAACTAGCGGACAAGAGACCCAGTACTTC
CASSQETSGQETQYF
>TRBV6-4|few|TRBD2|TRBJ2-1
TGTGCCAGCAGTCTATTAGCGGGAGACTCCTCCAATGAGCAGTTCTTC
CASSLLAGDSSNEQFF
>TRBV5-5|NA|TRBD2|TRBJ2-1
TGTGCCAGCAGCCCCGTTCCGACTAGCGGGAGTTCCCGCGAGCAGTTCTTC
CASSPVPTSGSSREQFF
>TRBV5-6|NA|NA|TRBJ2-3
TGTGCCAGCAGCCTGAATGGGGCCATCGATACGCAGTATTTT
CASSLNGAIDTQYF
>TRBV5-4|NA|TRBD1|TRBJ1-2
TGTGCCAGCCGTGCCGGGACAGGGTTGGACTATGGCTACACCTTC
CASRAGTGLDYGYTF
>TRBV11-2|NA|TRBD2|TRBJ2-1
TGTGCCAGCAGCTTAGGAGCCCTAGCGGGGAGCTCCTACAATGAGCAGTTCTTC
CASSLGALAGSSYNEQFF
>TRBV6-6|NA|NA|TRBJ2-3
TGTGCCAGCAGTATCTCCGCGGGCAAGGGCACAGATACGCAGTATTTT
CASSISAGKGTDTQYF
>TRBV7-6|once|NA|TRBJ1-1
TGTGCCAGCAGCTTAGGTCAGGGTACTGAAGCTTTCTTT
CASSLGQGTEAFF
>TRBV9|NA|NA|TRBJ1-1
TGTGCCAGCAGCGCGGGGTTGGGTGAAGCTTTCTTT
CASSAGLGEAFF
>TRBV9|NA|NA|TRBJ2-5
TGTGCCAGCAGCGTAGAAGGGGTAGGAAAGACCCAGTACTTC
CASSVEGVGKTQYF